This section outlines one T cell receptor (beta chain) sequence together with its context. Its recognized antigen is unknown. HCMV serostatus was determined by detecting HCMV-specific IgG in serum with a commercial ELISA kit. Peripheral blood mononuclear cells were isolated from blood by Ficoll density gradient centrifugation. This sample is drawn from a study of T cells expressing NK-cell markers (dated by TCRdb to about 2020). Notes on the research overall: In sorted CD3+CD56+NKG2C+, CD3+CD56+NKG2C- and CD3+CD56-NKG2C+ T-cell subsets from 7 to 9 donors, TCR beta-chain repertoires were profiled. Of the eight sequenced donors, seven were found to be HCMV-seropositive and one was found to be HCMV-seronegative. The eight sequenced donors were randomly selected healthy volunteers, three men and five women. Sequencing of the libraries produced 2 x 150 bp reads on Illumina HiSeq 2000/2500, MiSeq or NextSeq.

Sequenced using an Illumina HiSeq 2000. TCR beta cDNA libraries were prepared using 5'RACE template switching, which introduced a universal primer site and unique molecular identifiers. cDNA synthesis was primed from the TCR beta constant segment, followed by two successive PCR amplification steps. The published analysis was carried out like this. Reads were demultiplexed and grouped by UMI with MIGEC, and clonotypes were assembled and quantified with MiTCR. To exclude erroneous sequences, only TCR cDNA sequences supported by at least two reads were retained. The tcR package was used for downstream repertoire analysis, and clonotypes were matched between fractions using CDR3 nucleotide sequence together with V segment. VDJmatch was used to annotate antigen specificity against VDJdb, with one amino acid substitution allowed in CDR3. TCRdb reprocessed the reads and assigns one entry to each CDR3 protein sequence, leaving out DNA. TCRdb, not the authors, supplied the V and J calls. Per the sample table, the count is about 120,000 distinct CDR3 sequences. The ten largest clones capture roughly 18% of the sample.

The germline V gene encodes CDR1 LGHNA and CDR2 YSLEER. The CDR3, from cysteine to phenylalanine, totals 17 residues. No DNA accompanies this entry. Paper-wide results and their limitations: Whether the expanded NKG2C-expressing T cell clones were specific for HCMV antigens remained unclear. In six donors, the dominant CD3+CD56+NKG2C+ clonotypes ranked among the top 10 CD8+ clonotypes, making up about 1.0-8% of CD8+ T cells. Those dominant clonotypes were again the most abundant among CD3+CD56-NKG2C+ cells in a handful of donors, at about 25-60.1%.

Sequencing was done on a sample of blood T cells: a sorted CD56 or NKG2C T cell subset, CD4+ or CD8+ T cells, or bulk PBMC T cells (not recorded which). The chain uses TRBV4-3 and TRBJ1-2. The receptor was isolated from a woman aged 18-69 years in good health. The CDR3 region: CASSQDLGQLPNYGYTF.